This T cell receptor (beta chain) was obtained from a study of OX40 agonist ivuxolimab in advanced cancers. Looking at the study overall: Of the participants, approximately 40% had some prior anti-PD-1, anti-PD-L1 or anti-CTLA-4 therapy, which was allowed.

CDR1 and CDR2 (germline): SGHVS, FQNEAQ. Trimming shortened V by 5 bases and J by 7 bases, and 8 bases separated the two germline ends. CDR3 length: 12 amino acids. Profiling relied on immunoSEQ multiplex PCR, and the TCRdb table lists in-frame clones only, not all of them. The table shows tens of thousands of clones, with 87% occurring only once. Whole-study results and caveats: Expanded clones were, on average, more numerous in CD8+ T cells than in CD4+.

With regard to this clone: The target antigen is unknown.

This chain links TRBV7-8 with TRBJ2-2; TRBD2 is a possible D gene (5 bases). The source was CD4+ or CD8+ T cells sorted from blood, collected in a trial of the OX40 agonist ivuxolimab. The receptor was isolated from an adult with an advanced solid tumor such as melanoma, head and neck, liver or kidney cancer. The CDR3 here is CASSRGFGELFF. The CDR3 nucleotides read TGTGCCAGCAGCCGGGGATTCGGGGAGCTGTTTTTT.